The 25 T cell receptor beta chains in this list originate from one sample, sequenced in a study of early T cells in non-severe SARS-CoV-2 infection. TCRdb re-derived calls from the 5' RACE reads in MiXCR, one entry per CDR3 protein. Of about 62,000 distinct CDR3 sequences listed, about 9.9% are singletons. Sequenced material: whole blood. The receptors come from an adult who was a healthcare worker with PCR-confirmed SARS-CoV-2 infection or an uninfected control (not recorded which).

CDR3 sequence: CASSVDGSGSRAGYTF. CDR3 DNA: TGTGCCAGCAGCGTAGACGGTTCGGGCAGCCGGGCTGGCTACACCTTC. The chain joins TRBV9 to TRBJ1-2; D not resolved. This CDR3 has 16 residues. Germline V CDR1 and CDR2: SGDLS, YYNGEE. V lost 0 bases and J 7 bases, leaving 19 bases between the germline ends. The whole variable domain, remainder taken from reference TRBV9 and TRBJ1-2, is DSGVTQTPKHLITATGQRVTLRCSPRSGDLSVYWYQQSLDQGLQFLIQYYNGEERAKGNILERFSAQQFPDLHSELNLSSLELGDSALYFCASSVDGSGSRAGYTFGSGTRLTVV.

This clonotype showed up just a few times. The chain uses TRBV10-1 and TRBJ1-1; no firm D call. CDR1 and CDR2 (germline): WNHNN, SYGVQD (reference sequence). The V end lost 3 bases, the J end lost 6 bases, and 17 bases lay between the germline ends. The CDR3 contains 15 residues. The DNA of the CDR3 is TGCGCCAGCAGTGACCCCGGGCGGGGAGCATCTGAAGCTTTCTTT. Translated: CASSDPGRGASEAFF.

There are many counts of this clonotype. J is TRBJ1-5 and V is TRBV19; tentative D call: TRBD1 (6 bases). CDR3 size: 16 residues. V dropped 2 bases and J dropped 5 bases, with 16 bases sitting between them. Germline V gene data show CDR1 as LNHDA and CDR2 as SQIVND (reference sequence). CDR3 coding DNA: TGTGCCAGTAGTATATCAGGGGCCCTCCGGGATCAGCCCCAGCATTTT. Translated: CASSISGALRDQPQHF. Full variable domain (rest looked up from reference TRBV19 and TRBJ1-5): DGGITQSPKYLFRKEGQNVTLSCEQNLNHDAMYWYRQDPGQGLRLIYYSQIVNDFQKGDIAEGYSVSREKKESFPLTVTSAQKNPTAFYLCASSISGALRDQPQHFGDGTRLSIL.

This clonotype was seen more than once but under ten times. The chain joins TRBV2 to TRBJ2-5; D is ambiguous. Germline V gene data show CDR1 as SNHLY and CDR2 as FYNNEI. The CDR3 spans 14 residues. Trimming cost V 4 bases and J 4 bases, with 13 bases left between them. The CDR3 DNA reads TGTGCCAGCAGTGCCAACCTGGTGGGAGAGACCCAGTACTTC. This encodes CASSANLVGETQYF.

Ten or more counts support this clonotype. V and J are TRBV19 and TRBJ1-5; D remains unclear. Trimming cost V 1 base and J 2 bases, with 3 bases left between them. In germline, CDR1 is LNHDA, CDR2 SQIVND (reference sequence). The CDR3 spans 13 residues. The CDR3 spells CASSIGGNQPQHF. Here the CDR3 DNA reads TGTGCCAGTAGTATAGGGGGCAATCAGCCCCAGCATTTT.

The rearrangement joins TRBV9 to TRBJ1-3; unclear D gene. Trimming shortened V by 4 bases and J by 4 bases, and 18 bases separated the two germline ends. The V gene's germline CDR1 is SGDLS and CDR2 YYNGEE. The CDR3 is 16 residues long. The CDR3 bases are TGTGCCAGCAGCCCCGCCCAGCGGGTCGGAGGAAACACCATATATTTT. As protein: CASSPAQRVGGNTIYF. The whole variable domain, filled in from reference TRBV9 and TRBJ1-3, reads DSGVTQTPKHLITATGQRVTLRCSPRSGDLSVYWYQQSLDQGLQFLIQYYNGEERAKGNILERFSAQQFPDLHSELNLSSLELGDSALYFCASSPAQRVGGNTIYFGEGSWLTVV.

This clonotype was recorded a few times. The J gene is TRBJ2-7, the V gene TRBV6-1; 8 bases align to TRBD1. Trimming took 5 bases from V and 0 from J; bases not matched to a gene: 3. The CDR3 spans 14 residues. Germline V CDR1 and CDR2: MNHNS, SASEGT. The CDR3 DNA follows: TGTGCCAGCAGTCGACAGGGGCGCTCCTACGAGCAGTACGTC. Protein sequence: CASSRQGRSYEQYV.

This clonotype was found a few times. The chain has TRBV6-5 and TRBJ2-5; D is ambiguous. With 0 bases removed from V and 5 bases from J, the gap between germline ends came to 13 bases. The CDR3 consists of 15 residues. Germline values: CDR1 MNHEY, CDR2 SVGAGI. CDR3 coding DNA: TGTGCCAGCAGTTACTCGATGAATCCAGCCGAGACCCAGTACTTC. Protein sequence: CASSYSMNPAETQYF.

The sample holds many counts of this clonotype. The J gene is TRBJ1-1, the V gene TRBV10-2, with D uncertain. From germline, CDR1 is WSHSY and CDR2 SAAADI. Trimming took off 7 bases at V and 1 base at J, with 10 bases between the two ends. The CDR3 contains 13 residues. CDR3 sequence (DNA): TGCGCCAGCACCCTAGGATCGAACACTGAAGCTTTCTTT. Translation: CASTLGSNTEAFF.

This chain uses TRBV12-3 or TRBV12-4 with TRBJ1-2, with 9 bases identical to TRBD1. V lost 4 bases and J lost 8; bases outside the gene matches: 5. This CDR3 has 13 residues. The CDR3, as DNA: TGTGCCAGCAGTTCCGGGACAGGGACCGGCTACACCTTC. Amino acid sequence: CASSSGTGTGYTF.

This clonotype was counted a few times. The chain joins TRBV2 to TRBJ2-1, with D maybe TRBD2 (5 bases). V shed 4 bases and J shed 5 bases, with 12 bases lying between them. There are 14 residues in the CDR3. Per the germline V gene, CDR1 is SNHLY and CDR2 is FYNNEI. The CDR3 nucleotides are TGTGCCAGCAGTGTCTTTGGAGGTCACAATGAGCAGTTCTTC. Its translation: CASSVFGGHNEQFF.

The chain recombines TRBV7-2 with TRBJ2-3; 9 nucleotides line up with TRBD1. CDR1 is SGHTA and CDR2 is FQGNSA in the germline V gene. The CDR3 is 15 residues long. Losses at the gene ends were 3 bases for V and 5 bases for J; bases not matched to a gene: 6. The CDR3 DNA reads TGTGCCAGCAGCTTCCGGGACAGGGAATTAGATACGCAGTATTTT. Translating gives CASSFRDRELDTQYF.

This chain connects TRBV24-1 to TRBJ2-3; 12 bases are a match to TRBD1. Trimming removed 4 bases from V and 6 bases from J; junction bases left unmatched: 7. The CDR3 consists of 16 residues. Germline CDR1 and CDR2: KGHDR and SFDVKD. The CDR3 loop is CATSDPGQGAEDTQYF. The CDR3 bases are TGTGCCACCAGTGACCCGGGACAGGGGGCAGAGGATACGCAGTATTTT.

This rearrangement joins TRBV24-1 to TRBJ1-3; D call uncertain. The CDR3 runs 14 residues. Per germline, CDR1 KGHDR and CDR2 SFDVKD. The V and J ends lost 3 bases and 0 bases respectively, with 5 bases between them. CDR3 nucleotide sequence: TGTGCCACCAGTGATGATTCCTCTGGAAACACCATATATTTT. Encoded protein: CATSDDSSGNTIYF.

This clonotype was seen only once. This sequence joins TRBV27 and TRBJ2-3; TRBD2 matches at 15 bases. The germline gives CDR1 MNHEY, CDR2 SMNVEV (reference sequence). The CDR3 is 17 residues long. V shed 6 bases, J shed 10 bases, and the junction held 14 bases outside the gene matches. The CDR3 region has the DNA TGTGCCAGCAGCCGCTGGGGGACTAGCGGGGGGCGTGATGCGCAGTATTTT. Its translation is CASSRWGTSGGRDAQYF.

The chain couples TRBV5-1 to TRBJ2-2, with D possibly being TRBD2 (6 bases). CDR1 SGHRS and CDR2 YFSETQ come from the germline V gene. The CDR3 covers 16 residues. Trimming removed 2 bases from V and 8 bases from J, with 19 bases in between. The DNA of the CDR3 is TGCGCCAGCAGCTTCCACGGGGGAGCCACGGTTGGGGAGCTGTTTTTT. It codes for CASSFHGGATVGELFF.

This chain links TRBV21-1 with TRBJ2-3; the table calls TRBD2, which could not be checked here. TRBV21-1 is described as a pseudogene. The CDR3 is made up of 16 amino acids. CDR3 nucleotide sequence: TGTGCCAGCAGCAAGGAGCGGGAGAACTTGCTAGATACGCAGTATTTT. The encoded protein is CASSKERENLLDTQYF.

The chain combines TRBV5-1 with TRBJ1-5; D uncertain. V gave up 0 bases and J gave up 9 bases, with 13 bases separating them. The germline gives CDR1 SGHRS, CDR2 YFSETQ. The CDR3 consists of 14 residues. CDR3 DNA: TGCGCCAGCAGCTTGGTAGTAAGGGCACGGCCCCAGCATTTT. It specifies CASSLVVRARPQHF. The full variable domain, completed using reference TRBV5-1 and TRBJ1-5, is KAGVTQTPRYLIKTRGQQVTLSCSPISGHRSVSWYQQTPGQGLQFLFEYFSETQRNKGNFPGRFSGRQFSNSRSEMNVSTLELGDSALYLCASSLVVRARPQHFGDGTRLSIL.

At least ten counts were recorded for this clonotype. This chain joins TRBV20-1 and TRBJ2-7; the D is unclear. The CDR3 totals 13 residues. Germline V gene data show CDR1 as DFQATT and CDR2 as SNEGSKA (reference sequence). The ends were cut back, 6 bases at V and 4 bases at J, with 16 bases in the middle. Written as DNA, the CDR3 is TGCAGTGCCAGCGAGCTAACACCTTACGAGCAGTACGTC. It translates to CSASELTPYEQYV.

This clonotype showed up just a few times. The V gene is TRBV13, the J gene TRBJ2-1; D possibly corresponds to TRBD1 (6 bases). Per the germline V gene, CDR1 is PRHDT and CDR2 is FYEKMQ (reference sequence). This CDR3 comprises 14 residues. V gave up 0 bases and J gave up 9 bases, with 12 bases separating them. The CDR3: CASSLGRDRTEQFF. The CDR3 DNA follows: TGTGCCAGCAGCTTAGGCCGCGACAGGACTGAGCAGTTCTTC.

The chain recombines TRBV5-1 with TRBJ1-2, with D possibly TRBD1 on 5 matching bases. V dropped 4 bases and J dropped 7 bases, with 8 bases sitting between them. CDR1 and CDR2 (germline): SGHRS, YFSETQ. CDR3 length equals 11 residues. The CDR3 DNA reads TGCGCCAGCAGCCCAGGGACTGGCTACACCTTC. Protein sequence: CASSPGTGYTF.

This clonotype was seen repeatedly, ten times or more. The chain couples TRBV4-1 to TRBJ1-3; 7 positions agree with TRBD1. Germline V gene sequence: CDR1 MGHRA, CDR2 YSYEKL. The CDR3 consists of 15 residues. J was trimmed by 6 bases and V by 5 bases; bases with no gene match: 10. CDR3 loop: CASSFPVGGPNTIYF. DNA for the CDR3: TGCGCCAGCAGCTTTCCCGTAGGGGGCCCAAACACCATATATTTT.

The V gene is TRBV9, the J gene TRBJ1-2; D perhaps matches TRBD1 (6 bases). V lost 0 bases and J lost 7, with 16 bases in between. The length of the CDR3 is 15 residues. CDR1 and CDR2 from the germline V gene are SGDLS and YYNGEE. The CDR3, as DNA: TGTGCCAGCAGCGTAGGCGGGGGCACTGGAAGTGGCTACACCTTC. It yields the protein CASSVGGGTGSGYTF.

This clonotype has at least ten counts. The chain couples TRBV7-3 to TRBJ1-1; D not resolved. This CDR3 region has 13 residues. Per the germline V gene, CDR1 is SGHTA and CDR2 is FQGTGA. Trimming left V 5 bases short and J 0 bases short, with 7 bases between. The chain's CDR3 is CASSAYMNTEAFF. CDR3 coding DNA: TGTGCCAGCAGCGCCTATATGAACACTGAAGCTTTCTTT.

This clonotype was observed a few times. This chain joins TRBV24-1 and TRBJ1-4; 7 bases fit TRBD1. CDR1 is KGHDR, CDR2 SFDVKD, per germline. The CDR3 has 18 residues. The V gene end was trimmed by 2 bases and the J gene end by 0 bases; junction bases not matched to a gene: 8. The CDR3 DNA is TGTGCCACCAGTGATTGGAGGGACAGCCGTTCAACTAATGAAAAACTGTTTTTT. The encoded protein is CATSDWRDSRSTNEKLFF.